This T cell receptor beta chain emerged from a study of shared T cell receptors in the human thymus (dated by TCRdb to about 2021). Describing the broader study: The study investigated the way shared, self-reactive T-cell receptor alpha chains are produced in the human thymus.

Receptor amplification or capture employed the immunoSEQ multiplex PCR assay. Not all clones reach the TCRdb copy of this immuneACCESS table, which keeps in-frame sequences only. Checked studies attribute under half of the gap to unresolved V genes and leave the rest unexplained. The sample table holds around 730,000 clones, of which 70% to 90% were seen once. Together, the top ten hold under 0.012% of the sample. With respect to this clone: Its antigen is currently not known. No quality values exist for individual bases; no much larger clone is one base distant.

The V end gives up 5 bases and the J end 4 bases, leaving 11 bases in the junction not matched to a gene. The germline V gene supplies CDR1 MDHEN and CDR2 SYDVKM. Measured from the cysteine to the phenylalanine, the CDR3 is 15 residues long. CDR3 DNA is the only sequence kept; it has 45 bases, read in frame from the first base. These data were also filed under a second study, of human thymus T cells. The second study, in turn, reports: In Finland, the donors were immunologically healthy infants who were having open corrective cardiac surgery for congenital heart defects. The thymus tissue came from surgical resects taken out during corrective cardiac surgery. Both the thymic and the peripheral blood repertoires appeared to show biased V and J gene segment usage. The related research found that thymic TCR repertoires overlapped highly between unrelated individuals. The study described the TCR alpha and beta repertoires in about 8 infant thymus samples and a few matching peripheral blood samples. Donor ages ranging from 7 to 244 days were recorded, and about six male and a couple of female infants were included in the cohort. Thymocytes were freed from the tissue by mechanical means and kept at -70 degrees C as pellets of about 9-33 million cells. A QIAsymphony instrument was used to extract genomic DNA from frozen cell pellets. TCRB and TCRAD loci were amplified from a standardized quantity of quality-controlled genomic DNA using the immunoSEQ multiplex PCR assay. The amplicons covered the V(D)J region and were long enough to include the CDR3 and to identify the V and J genes. The amplicons were sequenced on an Illumina platform via the commercial immunoSEQ service. Corrections for primer bias and sequencing errors followed previously described methods, while TCRAD and TCRB definitions were based on the IMGT database. Analysis of the repertoires was done with immunoSEQ Analyzer 3.0 and VDJTools and included basic statistics, V/J segment usage, diversity estimates, rarefaction and pairwise overlap. Diversity was estimated with Chao1, ChaoE, Efron-Thisted, Shannon and inverse Simpson indices, and also on datasets down-sampled to the smallest sample. Repertoire overlap used strict matching of CDR3 nucleotide sequence, V gene and J gene, with Jaccard-based multidimensional scaling clustering. On average, thymus samples yielded approximately 780,000 unique TCRB clonotypes, whereas blood samples yielded 70,000 to 100,000.

Sequenced material: thymocytes. The TCR originated in a girl under three years old with a congenital heart defect. Donor details come from another sample of the same person, matched by shared clones. The rearranged segments are TRBV28 and TRBJ2-7; 7 middle bases align to TRBD1. CDR3 loop: CASSITGDREYEQYF. The DNA sequence reads TGTGCCAGCAGTATAACAGGGGATAGAGAATACGAGCAGTACTTC.